What follows are 19 T cell receptor beta chains derived from one specimen sequenced in a study of beta chain features in type 1 diabetes. Since all of the isolated RNA was reverse transcribed, expressed TCRB transcripts were what got sequenced. Sequencing used immunoSEQ multiplex PCR; TCRdb keeps in-frame clones, though not all of them. The sample records nearly 250,000 clones, around 14% being singletons. The sample was naive CD4+ T cells from blood. The receptors shown here come from a woman aged 35 to 49 in good health.

This clone was observed a handful of times. This chain uses TRBV5-4 with TRBJ2-1; 7 bases map to TRBD1. Germline V gene lookup returns CDR1 SGHNT and CDR2 YYREEE (reference sequence). The CDR3 covers 15 residues. V shed 4 bases, J shed 6 bases, and the junction held 10 bases outside the gene matches. For the CDR3, the DNA is TGTGCCAGCAGCGCAGGGGGTAGAGGAGGCAATGAGCAGTTCTTC. Its protein product is CASSAGGRGGNEQFF.

The J gene is TRBJ2-1, the V gene TRBV7-8; 7 nucleotides line up with TRBD1. The CDR3 runs to 12 residues. V dropped 5 bases and J dropped 10; count of bases not matched to a gene: 5. The germline V gene has CDR1 SGHVS and CDR2 FQNEAQ. The CDR3 region has the DNA TGTGCCAGCAGCGCCACAGGGGAAGAGCAGTTCTTC. It encodes CASSATGEEQFF. The whole variable domain, remainder taken from reference TRBV7-8 and TRBJ2-1, is GAGVSQSPRYKVAKRGQDVALRCDPISGHVSLFWYQQALGQGPEFLTYFQNEAQLDKSGLPSDRFFAERPEGSVSTLKIQRTQQEDSAVYLCASSATGEEQFFGPGTRLTVL.

There are a few counts of this clone. The chain couples TRBV5-1 to TRBJ1-5, with 12 bases fitting TRBD1. V lost 4 bases to trimming and J lost 8 bases; unmatched junction nucleotides: 4. The CDR3 extends over 14 amino acids. Germline V gives CDR1 SGHRS, CDR2 YFSETQ. CDR3 nucleotides: TGCGCCAGCAGCGCGGGACAGGGGGCTGAGCCCCAGCATTTT. Translation gives CASSAGQGAEPQHF.

The V gene is TRBV10-2, the J gene TRBJ1-2; tentative D call: TRBD1 (6 bases). The V end was cut by 0 bases, the J end by 2 bases, with 13 bases between. The CDR3 covers 16 residues. In germline, CDR1 is WSHSY, CDR2 SAAADI. The DNA for the CDR3 is TGCGCCAGCAGTGAGTCAAGGGCAGGGACAAACTATGGCTACACCTTC. This gives the protein CASSESRAGTNYGYTF.

This clone was seen a few times. The chain joins TRBV18 to TRBJ2-6, with D unclear. V gave up 1 base and J gave up 0 bases, with 10 bases separating them. The V gene's germline CDR1 is KGHSH and CDR2 LQKENI. CDR3 size: 17 residues. The CDR3 DNA is TGTGCCAGCTCACCACTCTTCCCGGGCTCTGGGGCCAACGTCCTGACTTTC. Amino acids: CASSPLFPGSGANVLTF. Full variable domain (remainder filled in from reference TRBV18 and TRBJ2-6): NAGVMQNPRHLVRRRGQEARLRCSPMKGHSHVYWYRQLPEEGLKFMVYLQKENIIDESGMPKERFSAEFPKEGPSILRIQQVVRGDSAAYFCASSPLFPGSGANVLTFGAGSRLTVL.

This clone was seen only a few times. The chain links TRBV2 to TRBJ1-5; D possibly corresponds to TRBD1 (6 bases). V was trimmed by 4 bases and J by 4 bases, leaving 11 bases between them. Germline V CDR1 and CDR2: SNHLY, FYNNEI. The CDR3 totals 14 residues. The DNA of the CDR3 is TGTGCCAGCAGTGCTCAGGGACAAAATCAGCCCCAGCATTTT. Protein sequence: CASSAQGQNQPQHF. Complete variable domain (other parts from reference TRBV2 and TRBJ1-5): EPEVTQTPSHQVTQMGQEVILRCVPISNHLYFYWYRQILGQKVEFLVSFYNNEISEKSEIFDDQFSVERPDGSNFTLKIRSTKLEDSAMYFCASSAQGQNQPQHFGDGTRLSIL.

CDR3: CTPGPHRVNGYTF. For the CDR3, the DNA is TGCACCCCCGGGCCCCACAGGGTAAATGGCTACACCTTC. The J gene is TRBJ1-2, the V gene TRBV29-1; perhaps TRBD1 as D (6 bases). CDR1 and CDR2 (germline): SQVTM, ANQGSEA. The CDR3 runs 13 residues.

This clone was seen more than once but under ten times. This chain connects TRBV9 to TRBJ2-7; 9 bases line up with TRBD1. In germline, CDR1 is SGDLS, CDR2 YYNGEE. V was clipped by 4 bases and J by 4 bases; unmatched bases: 6. The CDR3 is 14 residues long. CDR3 amino acids: CASSPGGQGYEQYF. DNA for the CDR3: TGTGCCAGCAGCCCGGGGGGACAGGGATACGAGCAGTACTTC.

This sequence joins TRBV19 and TRBJ2-7, with TRBD1 identical over 8 bases. Germline trimming cut 5 bases from V and 2 bases from J; bases unmatched to any gene: 8. The CDR3 extends over 15 amino acids. Germline V gene lookup returns CDR1 LNHDA and CDR2 SQIVND (reference sequence). DNA for the CDR3: TGTGCCAGTAGTCGGACAGGGTCGAGTACCTACGAGCAGTACTTC. Translation: CASSRTGSSTYEQYF. The full variable domain, with the rest looked up from reference TRBV19 and TRBJ2-7, is DGGITQSPKYLFRKEGQNVTLSCEQNLNHDAMYWYRQDPGQGLRLIYYSQIVNDFQKGDIAEGYSVSREKKESFPLTVTSAQKNPTAFYLCASSRTGSSTYEQYFGPGTRLTVT.

This clone was found a few times. The rearrangement links TRBV29-1 to TRBJ2-3, with TRBD2 matching 8 bases. Germline V gene sequence: CDR1 SQVTM, CDR2 ANQGSEA. The length of the CDR3 is 15 residues. Unmatched junction bases numbered 12, after V lost 7 bases and J lost 3 bases. In DNA, the CDR3 is TGCAGCGATGCCCCCGGGACGGGGGGGACAGATACGCAGTATTTT. Protein sequence: CSDAPGTGGTDTQYF.

V gene TRBV2 combines with J gene TRBJ2-1; 9 nucleotides align to TRBD1. Germline values: CDR1 SNHLY, CDR2 FYNNEI. This CDR3 contains 14 residues. Germline trimming cut 6 bases from V and 6 bases from J; bases unmatched to any gene: 6. This CDR3 reads CASRQGQGSNEQFF. Written as DNA, the CDR3 is TGTGCCAGCAGGCAAGGACAGGGGTCCAATGAGCAGTTCTTC.

The genes are TRBV29-1 and TRBJ1-2; TRBD1 matches 10 bases. The ends lost 6 bases at V and 6 bases at J; junction bases unmatched: 7. There are 13 residues in the CDR3. Germline loops: CDR1 SQVTM, CDR2 ANQGSEA. The CDR3 DNA reads as TGCAGCGTCCGGACAGGGGGGGTCGATGGCTACACCTTC. Protein product: CSVRTGGVDGYTF.

The chain joins TRBV25-1 to TRBJ2-7, with a possible D match to TRBD1 (6 bases). Trimming took off 3 bases at V and 3 bases at J, with 12 bases between the two ends. This CDR3 is built from 14 residues. CDR1 is MGHDK, CDR2 SYGVNS, per germline. CDR3 protein: CASSDLGQRYEQYF. In DNA form, the CDR3 reads TGTGCCAGCAGTGACCTGGGACAACGCTACGAGCAGTACTTC.

J is TRBJ1-2 and V is TRBV6-5; the match to TRBD1 covers 7 bases. V lost 0 bases and J lost 4; bases outside the gene matches: 5. The germline V gene encodes CDR1 MNHEY and CDR2 SVGAGI. The CDR3 runs to 15 residues. For the CDR3, the DNA is TGTGCCAGCAGTTACTCGCTGGCAGGGGGCTATGGCTACACCTTC. It translates to CASSYSLAGGYGYTF.

The rearrangement uses TRBV6-5 and TRBJ2-2, with 8 bases aligning to TRBD1. Per the germline V gene, CDR1 is MNHEY and CDR2 is SVGAGI. This CDR3 region has 15 residues. The trim removed 5 bases at V and 5 bases at J, leaving 7 bases unmatched. DNA of the CDR3: TGTGCCAGCAGTGCCCGGACAGGGTTGACCGGGGAGCTGTTTTTT. Protein sequence: CASSARTGLTGELFF.

V is TRBV18 and J is TRBJ2-3; 8 nucleotides line up with TRBD1. The V segment lost 3 bases and the J segment 3 bases; nucleotides outside the gene matches: 2. Germline values: CDR1 KGHSH, CDR2 LQKENI. There are 14 residues in the CDR3. The CDR3 bases are TGTGCCAGCTCACCCCAGGGGGCAACAGATACGCAGTATTTT. It is translated as CASSPQGATDTQYF.

This clone was seen a few times. This chain uses TRBV9 with TRBJ2-1; 7 nucleotides match TRBD2. Germline V gene data show CDR1 as SGDLS and CDR2 as YYNGEE. V gave up 0 bases and J gave up 3 bases; unmatched junction bases: 9. The CDR3 has 17 amino acids. The CDR3 bases are TGTGCCAGCAGCGTAGATTTGTCTAGCGGACTCTACAATGAGCAGTTCTTC. Translation: CASSVDLSSGLYNEQFF.

The chain couples TRBV7-2 to TRBJ2-1; D is ambiguous. With 4 bases removed from V and 1 base from J, the gap between germline ends came to 8 bases. The CDR3 is 14 residues long. The germline V gene has CDR1 SGHTA and CDR2 FQGNSA. In DNA, the CDR3 is TGTGCCAGCAGCTCCGGGTCTTCCTACAATGAGCAGTTCTTC. As protein: CASSSGSSYNEQFF. The entire variable domain, with the rest obtained from reference TRBV7-2 and TRBJ2-1, is as follows: GAGVSQSPSNKVTEKGKDVELRCDPISGHTALYWYRQSLGQGLEFLIYFQGNSAPDKSGLPSDRFSAERTGGSVSTLTIQRTQQEDSAVYLCASSSGSSYNEQFFGPGTRLTVL.

This clone was picked up a small number of times. CDR3 bases: TGTGCCAGTAGAGGACAGGGTGAGACTGAAGCTTTCTTT. This codes for CASRGQGETEAFF. The chain recombines TRBV19 with TRBJ1-1; 8 bases match TRBD1. The germline V gene encodes CDR1 LNHDA and CDR2 SQIVND (reference sequence). The CDR3 extends over 13 amino acids. Trimming cost V 6 bases and J 5 bases; bases outside gene matches: 5.